This TCR beta chain stems from a study of monozygotic twins with inflammatory bowel disease (dated by TCRdb to about 2019). Regarding the complete study: The full study comprised 28 monozygotic twin pairs: nine German pairs (four IBD-concordant, five IBD-discordant) and 19 IBD-discordant Danish pairs. Within discordant pairs, disease-associated traits were sought mainly by comparing IBD patients with their genetically identical healthy co-twins. Each individual had, on average, about 151 000 unique TCRalpha sequences and 181 000 unique TCRbeta sequences available for analysis. Study-wide findings and limitations: Measured by the inverse Simpson index, TCRbeta repertoire diversity was lower in IBD patients than in their healthy co-twins. No difference in repertoire similarity was observed between concordant and discordant twins, possibly owing to limited statistical power. Differing immunosuppressive treatments among patients may have added background noise and inter-individual variability to the repertoires. The results gave no support for a single strong signal or clonotype linked to IBD. Distinction between different T cell subtypes could not be achieved in the analysis. IBD patients shared fewer clonotypes with other individuals than healthy twins did, most markedly in patients showing signs of disease activity.

The library was produced with 5' RACE. For each TCR library, around 3,800 ng of total RNA was used. cDNA was synthesized with SMARTScribe reverse transcriptase in eight separate reactions per sample. Unique molecular identifiers containing a 6-nucleotide sample barcode were introduced through template switching during cDNA synthesis. TCRalpha and TCRbeta cDNA was amplified by two nested PCRs of around 16 and 10 cycles, with bead purification after each PCR. Before amplification, the cDNA was treated with uracil DNA-glycosylase and purified using the QIAquick PCR purification kit. The second PCR added Illumina TruSeq-compatible adapters along with sample-specific barcodes. Library quality and concentration were assessed using TapeStation and Qubit, and about 5.2 ng of each library was pooled. Pooled libraries were sequenced on an Illumina HiSeq2500 single-index Rapid Run with 2 x 100 bp reads and custom sequencing primers. In the source study's methods: UMI-based consensus assembly with MiGEC version 1.2.6 was used to correct PCR and sequencing errors. MiXCR version 2.1.1 handled V(D)J alignment, clonotype assembly and CDR3 extraction. To normalise gene usage, clonotype sharing and MAIT/NKT TCR abundance, the top 1000, 10 000 and 20 000 clonotypes in each sample were analysed. After downsampling to 27 000 UMIs, diversity was calculated as the inverse Simpson index using the vegan R package. Statistical testing used paired Mann-Whitney U tests on the discordant twin pairs and applied Benjamini-Hochberg correction for multiple testing. Through TCRdb reprocessing, the reads give one entry per CDR3 protein sequence; DNA is omitted. It is TCRdb's table, rather than the study itself, that gives the V and J calls and clone size. This sample's table carries 300,000 to 450,000 distinct CDR3 sequences. The top ten hold just over 2.5% of the sample.

From the cysteine up to the phenylalanine, the CDR3 has a length of 17 residues. DNA is not recorded here. Of note for this clonotype: The antigen it recognizes is unknown.

A roughly 2.5 ml peripheral blood sample was drawn into PAXgene tubes per donor and stored at -80°C. Total RNA was isolated from whole blood with the PAXgene blood miRNA kit on an automated QIAcube, without T cell sorting. Deep TCRalpha and TCRbeta repertoire profiling with unique molecular barcoding was performed on peripheral blood of monozygotic twin pairs concordant or discordant for inflammatory bowel disease. Smoking habits were recorded for all twin pairs, and each individual was classified as a current, former or never smoker. The clonotype originates from a human donor with ulcerative colitis or Crohn's disease, or a healthy co-twin of an affected twin (not recorded which). This chain is built from TRBV12-3 or TRBV12-4 and TRBJ2-1; TCRdb's D gene call, TRBD2, goes unchecked for lack of DNA. Sequenced input: blood. This receptor carries the CDR3 CASSLGSGLAAYNEQFF.